This T cell receptor beta chain appears in the sequencing data of a study of T cell repertoires in cytomegalovirus infection. Study overall: Epitope selection comprised recently identified HLA-C-restricted CMV epitopes and well-studied HLA-B-restricted CMV epitopes. Public TCR beta signature analysis indicated the presence of both CMV infection and matching HLA type.

As regards this clonotype: What it recognizes is unknown.

The CDR3 spans 13 residues. Germline V gene sequence: CDR1 KGHDR, CDR2 SFDVKD. V lost 8 bases, J lost 2 bases, and 2 bases stayed unmatched. From the reads, TCRdb called clonotypes with MiXCR, one entry per CDR3 protein. The profile covers 100,000 to 150,000 distinct CDR3 sequences, with about 31% appearing a single time and 58% taken by the ten largest. Findings and limits, study-wide: Pooled public TCR beta family frequency picked out CMV carriers with the relevant HLA. CMV-specific TCR beta clonotypes restricted by HLA-C dominated the ex vivo response.

The starting material was CD8+ T cells from cultured PBMCs, obtained from culture after CMV antigen stimulation. This receptor was obtained from a human donor in good health (CMV status not recorded). Some clones in this sample may be carry-over from other donors' samples. The chain combines TRBV24-1 with TRBJ2-1, with 7 bases identical to TRBD2. The CDR3 DNA reads as TGTGCCACCAATGGGGGGGCCTACAATGAGCAGTTCTTC. Translation gives CATNGGAYNEQFF.